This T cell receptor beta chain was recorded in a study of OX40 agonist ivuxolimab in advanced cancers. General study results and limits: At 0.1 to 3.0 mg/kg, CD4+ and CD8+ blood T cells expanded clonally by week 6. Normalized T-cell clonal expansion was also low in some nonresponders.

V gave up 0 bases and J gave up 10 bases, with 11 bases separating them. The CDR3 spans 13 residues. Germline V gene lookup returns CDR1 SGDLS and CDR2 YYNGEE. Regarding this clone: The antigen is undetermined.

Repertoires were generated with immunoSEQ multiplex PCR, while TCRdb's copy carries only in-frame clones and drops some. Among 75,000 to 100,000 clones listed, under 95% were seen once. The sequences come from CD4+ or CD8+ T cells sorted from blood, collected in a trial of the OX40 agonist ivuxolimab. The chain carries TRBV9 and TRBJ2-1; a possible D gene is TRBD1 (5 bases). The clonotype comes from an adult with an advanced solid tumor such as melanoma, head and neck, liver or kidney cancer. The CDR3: CASSVVGWGEQFF. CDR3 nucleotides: TGTGCCAGCAGCGTAGTAGGTTGGGGCGAGCAGTTCTTC.